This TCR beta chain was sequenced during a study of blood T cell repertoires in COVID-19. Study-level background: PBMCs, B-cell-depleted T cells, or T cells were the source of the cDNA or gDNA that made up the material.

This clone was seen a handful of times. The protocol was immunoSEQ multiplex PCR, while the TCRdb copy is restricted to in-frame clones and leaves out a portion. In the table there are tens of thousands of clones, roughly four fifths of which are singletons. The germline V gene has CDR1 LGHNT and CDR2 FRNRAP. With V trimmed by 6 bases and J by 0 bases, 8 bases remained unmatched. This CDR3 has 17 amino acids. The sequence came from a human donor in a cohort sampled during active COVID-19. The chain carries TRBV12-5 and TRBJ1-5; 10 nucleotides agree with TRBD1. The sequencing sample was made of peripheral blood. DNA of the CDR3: TGTGCTAGTGGCCCGGGACAGGGGCGGTATAGCAATCAGCCCCAGCATTTT. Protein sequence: CASGPGQGRYSNQPQHF.